The rows below give T cell receptor beta chains drawn from one sample of a study of identical twins. TCRdb re-called the 5' RACE reads through MiXCR, storing one row per CDR3 protein. The sample has roughly 280,000 distinct CDR3 sequences; roughly 9.7% are singletons. These data also featured in a second study, about yellow fever vaccine responses in identical twins.

The sample comprised CD8+ T cells sorted from blood. The receptors were sampled from a woman aged 18-29 years in good health. Each CDR3 is given with its conserved first and last residue. D genes are given only for firm matches. Some rows mark clone size as missing; the rest say once, few, many or name a class of expanded clone.

d_call: .
v_call: TRBV20-1
clone_size: few
j_call: TRBJ2-3
cdr3_aa: CSARDILYSSSTDTQYF
cdr3_nt: TGCAGTGCTAGAGACATTCTTTATTCCTCTAGCACAGATACGCAGTATTTT

d_call: TRBD2
v_call: TRBV6-2/TRBV6-3
clone_size: many
j_call: TRBJ2-3
cdr3_aa: CASSYTSGSTDTQYF
cdr3_nt: TGTGCCAGCAGTTACACTAGCGGGAGCACAGATACGCAGTATTTT

d_call: .
v_call: TRBV7-4
clone_size: .
j_call: TRBJ2-5
cdr3_aa: CASSSPRGLKTQYF
cdr3_nt: TGTGCCAGCAGTTCACCGAGGGGCCTGAAGACCCAGTACTTC

d_call: TRBD1
v_call: TRBV27
clone_size: many
j_call: TRBJ1-1
cdr3_aa: CASSPTGRTEAFF
cdr3_nt: TGTGCCAGCAGCCCGACAGGGAGGACTGAAGCTTTCTTT

d_call: .
v_call: TRBV3-1
clone_size: .
j_call: TRBJ2-7
cdr3_aa: CASSQDLSRGGEQYF
cdr3_nt: TGTGCCAGCAGCCAAGATCTATCAAGGGGAGGCGAGCAGTACTTC

d_call: .
v_call: TRBV30
clone_size: .
j_call: TRBJ2-2
cdr3_aa: CAWSVSPGELFF
cdr3_nt: TGTGCCTGGAGTGTCTCCCCCGGGGAGCTGTTTTTT

d_call: .
v_call: TRBV7-6
clone_size: few
j_call: TRBJ2-7
cdr3_aa: CASSSQAAYEQYF
cdr3_nt: TGTGCCAGCAGTTCCCAAGCCGCCTACGAGCAGTACTTC

d_call: TRBD1
v_call: TRBV4-3
clone_size: .
j_call: TRBJ2-7
cdr3_aa: CASSFRTGEFEQYF
cdr3_nt: TGCGCCAGCAGCTTCCGGACAGGGGAGTTCGAACAGTACTTC

d_call: .
v_call: TRBV7-9
clone_size: many
j_call: TRBJ2-7
cdr3_aa: CASSLIDRAYEQYF
cdr3_nt: TGTGCCAGCAGCTTAATCGACAGAGCCTACGAGCAGTACTTC

d_call: TRBD2
v_call: TRBV27
clone_size: .
j_call: TRBJ2-1
cdr3_aa: CASSPSGGPGEQFF
cdr3_nt: TGTGCCAGCAGTCCAAGCGGGGGGCCAGGTGAGCAGTTCTTC

d_call: .
v_call: TRBV9
clone_size: many
j_call: TRBJ2-6
cdr3_aa: CASSIPWVGGANVLTF
cdr3_nt: TGTGCCAGCAGCATCCCTTGGGTCGGTGGGGCCAACGTCCTGACTTTC

d_call: TRBD2
v_call: TRBV18
clone_size: .
j_call: TRBJ2-3
cdr3_aa: CASSPGASGNTDTQYF
cdr3_nt: TGTGCCAGCTCACCTGGGGCTAGCGGGAACACAGATACGCAGTATTTT

d_call: .
v_call: TRBV20-1
clone_size: .
j_call: TRBJ2-7
cdr3_aa: CSALGWSGATYEQYF
cdr3_nt: TGCAGTGCCCTCGGTTGGTCCGGAGCCACCTACGAGCAGTACTTC

d_call: TRBD1
v_call: TRBV29-1
clone_size: .
j_call: TRBJ1-1
cdr3_aa: CSVEVDRENTEAFF
cdr3_nt: TGCAGCGTTGAAGTTGACAGGGAAAACACTGAAGCTTTCTTT

d_call: .
v_call: TRBV4-1
clone_size: many
j_call: TRBJ2-7
cdr3_aa: CASSQGNLDIYEQYF
cdr3_nt: TGCGCCAGCAGCCAAGGGAATTTAGATATTTACGAGCAGTACTTC

d_call: TRBD2
v_call: TRBV5-6
clone_size: few
j_call: TRBJ2-7
cdr3_aa: CASSDGTSGLEQYF
cdr3_nt: TGTGCCAGCAGCGACGGGACTAGCGGTCTCGAGCAGTACTTC

d_call: .
v_call: TRBV5-1
clone_size: many
j_call: TRBJ1-1
cdr3_aa: CASSLTGDTEAFF
cdr3_nt: TGCGCCAGCAGCTTGACTGGGGACACTGAAGCTTTCTTT

d_call: .
v_call: TRBV29-1
clone_size: many
j_call: TRBJ1-2
cdr3_aa: CSVPTGVGYGYTF
cdr3_nt: TGCAGCGTACCGACAGGAGTCGGCTATGGCTACACCTTC

d_call: .
v_call: TRBV7-9
clone_size: few
j_call: TRBJ1-4
cdr3_aa: CASSLVADPTNEKLFF
cdr3_nt: TGTGCCAGCAGCTTAGTGGCGGACCCAACTAATGAAAAACTGTTTTTT

d_call: .
v_call: TRBV18
clone_size: many
j_call: TRBJ2-1
cdr3_aa: CASSSGTKSYNEQFF
cdr3_nt: TGTGCCAGCTCTTCCGGGACCAAATCCTACAATGAGCAGTTCTTC

d_call: .
v_call: TRBV6-5
clone_size: .
j_call: TRBJ1-5
cdr3_aa: CASSSRADYSNQPQHF
cdr3_nt: TGTGCCAGCAGTTCCAGGGCGGATTATAGCAATCAGCCCCAGCATTTT

d_call: TRBD1
v_call: TRBV27
clone_size: many
j_call: TRBJ2-7
cdr3_aa: CASSWARGLYEQYF
cdr3_nt: TGTGCCAGCAGTTGGGCCAGGGGGCTCTACGAGCAGTACTTC

d_call: TRBD2
v_call: TRBV7-9
clone_size: few
j_call: TRBJ2-1
cdr3_aa: CASSPRGLAGVYNEQFF
cdr3_nt: TGTGCCAGCAGCCCCAGGGGACTAGCGGGGGTCTACAATGAGCAGTTCTTC

d_call: .
v_call: TRBV15
clone_size: few
j_call: TRBJ2-7
cdr3_aa: CATSITGSEQYF
cdr3_nt: TGTGCCACCAGCATTACAGGGTCCGAGCAGTACTTC

d_call: .
v_call: TRBV29-1
clone_size: few
j_call: TRBJ2-7
cdr3_aa: CSVEQPGAEQYF
cdr3_nt: TGCAGCGTTGAACAGCCGGGGGCCGAGCAGTACTTC

d_call: .
v_call: TRBV4-1
clone_size: .
j_call: TRBJ2-3
cdr3_aa: CASSQDPDPSSTDTQYF
cdr3_nt: TGCGCCAGCAGCCAAGATCCGGACCCCAGTAGCACAGATACGCAGTATTTT

d_call: TRBD1
v_call: TRBV7-2
clone_size: .
j_call: TRBJ2-7
cdr3_aa: CASSEGRDRLYEQYF
cdr3_nt: TGTGCCAGCAGCGAAGGAAGGGACAGGCTCTACGAGCAGTACTTC

d_call: TRBD2
v_call: TRBV10-2
clone_size: few
j_call: TRBJ2-1
cdr3_aa: CASSDPTSGGYNEQFF
cdr3_nt: TGCGCCAGCAGTGACCCGACTAGCGGGGGGTACAATGAGCAGTTCTTC

d_call: .
v_call: TRBV12-3/TRBV12-4
clone_size: many
j_call: TRBJ2-5
cdr3_aa: CASSEEEETQYF
cdr3_nt: TGTGCCAGCAGTGAGGAGGAAGAGACCCAGTACTTC

d_call: .
v_call: TRBV14
clone_size: few
j_call: TRBJ1-1
cdr3_aa: CASSPVEYTEAFF
cdr3_nt: TGTGCCAGCAGCCCCGTCGAGTACACTGAAGCTTTCTTT

d_call: .
v_call: TRBV4-3
clone_size: few
j_call: TRBJ2-5
cdr3_aa: CASSQDGQGETQYF
cdr3_nt: TGCGCCAGCAGCCAAGACGGTCAGGGAGAGACCCAGTACTTC

d_call: .
v_call: TRBV5-4
clone_size: .
j_call: TRBJ2-3
cdr3_aa: CASRLAEITDTQYF
cdr3_nt: TGTGCCAGCAGGTTAGCGGAAATAACAGATACGCAGTATTTT

d_call: .
v_call: TRBV13
clone_size: few
j_call: TRBJ2-3
cdr3_aa: CASSLISGESTDTQYF
cdr3_nt: TGTGCCAGCAGCTTGATTTCAGGGGAGAGCACAGATACGCAGTATTTT

d_call: TRBD1
v_call: TRBV15
clone_size: few
j_call: TRBJ1-5
cdr3_aa: CATSRDRANNQPQHF
cdr3_nt: TGTGCCACCAGCAGGGACAGGGCTAACAATCAGCCCCAGCATTTT

d_call: .
v_call: TRBV7-2
clone_size: few
j_call: TRBJ2-1
cdr3_aa: CASSPLGGPNSNEQFF
cdr3_nt: TGTGCCAGCAGCCCATTGGGGGGTCCCAATAGCAATGAGCAGTTCTTC